A selection of T cell receptor beta chains follows, all from one sample in a study of memory CD4+ T cells and cytomegalovirus serostatus. The table came from immunoSEQ multiplex PCR; TCRdb's copy has only in-frame clones and leaves some out. The table lists tens of thousands of clones, more than 70% of them singletons. Sequenced material: memory CD4+ T cells from blood. The receptors originated from an adult in good health and CMV-seronegative. Some clones in this sample may be carry-over from other donors' samples. The CDR3 runs from the conserved cysteine through the conserved F or W. The order of the fields is V gene, D gene, J gene, clone size, CDR3 length, CDR3 protein, CDR3 DNA. The D gene is left open where the match is weak. Clone size is given for some rows only: seen once, a few or many times, or a class if the clone is expanded.

TRBV6-6	NA	TRBJ1-1	once	14	CASSYFGGADEAFF	TGTGCCAGCAGTTACTTTGGGGGCGCGGATGAAGCTTTCTTT
TRBV5-1	NA	TRBJ2-2	NA	14	CASSLEGGAGELFF	TGCGCCAGCAGCTTGGAGGGGGGTGCCGGGGAGCTGTTTTTT
TRBV18	NA	TRBJ2-3	NA	15	CASSRVGLSTDTQYF	TGTGCCAGCTCACGGGTCGGGTTGAGCACAGATACGCAGTATTTT
TRBV4-3	NA	TRBJ2-3	NA	16	CASSPQGPLYTDTQYF	TGCGCCAGCAGCCCCCAGGGCCCTTTATACACAGATACGCAGTATTTT
TRBV4-2	TRBD1	TRBJ1-4	NA	19	CASSQGGQGMYGLSEKLFF	TGTGCCAGCAGCCAAGGTGGACAGGGAATGTATGGACTAAGTGAAAAACTGTTTTTT
TRBV4-1	NA	TRBJ1-4	few	15	CASNASPSAREKLFF	TGCGCCAGCAACGCCAGTCCTTCCGCTAGGGAAAAACTGTTTTTT
TRBV7-9	TRBD2	TRBJ2-3	NA	18	CASSLTGRGIPIADTQYF	TGTGCCAGCAGCCTCACGGGGCGGGGGATCCCGATCGCGGATACGCAGTATTTT
TRBV5-5	TRBD1	TRBJ1-2	NA	14	CASSFTGGDYGYTF	TGTGCCAGCAGCTTTACAGGGGGGGACTATGGCTACACCTTC
TRBV10-3	TRBD2	TRBJ2-3	NA	15	CAISAGGLITDTQYF	TGTGCCATCAGTGCGGGAGGGCTAATCACAGATACGCAGTATTTT
TRBV28	NA	TRBJ1-1	NA	15	CASWGPGARNTEAFF	TGTGCCAGTTGGGGCCCGGGTGCGCGGAACACTGAAGCTTTCTTT
TRBV7-9	TRBD1	TRBJ1-2	NA	17	CASSRGTGLGGNYGYTF	TGTGCCAGCAGTCGGGGGACAGGCCTCGGTGGGAACTATGGCTACACCTTC
TRBV5-1	TRBD2	TRBJ2-3	NA	16	CASSPGGLAATDTQYF	TGCGCCAGCAGCCCGGGGGGACTAGCGGCCACAGATACGCAGTATTTT
TRBV19	NA	TRBJ2-2	NA	13	CASRDQGTGELFF	TGTGCCAGTAGAGATCAGGGGACCGGGGAGCTGTTTTTT
TRBV18	NA	TRBJ1-1	NA	12	CASSPGETEAFF	TGTGCCAGCTCACCGGGGGAGACGGAAGCTTTCTTT
TRBV5-1	TRBD2	TRBJ2-1	NA	17	CASSSGLAGGGGSEQFF	TGCGCCAGCAGCTCGGGACTAGCGGGTGGAGGGGGGAGTGAGCAGTTCTTC
TRBV5-1	NA	TRBJ2-1	NA	16	CASSTTLGSAAHEQFF	TGCGCCAGCAGCACCACCCTCGGGTCGGCGGCACATGAGCAGTTCTTC
TRBV28	TRBD1	TRBJ2-1	NA	11	CARTGFNEQFF	TGTGCCAGGACAGGGTTCAATGAGCAGTTCTTC
TRBV30	TRBD2	TRBJ2-7	NA	15	CAWKWGGVPDGEQYF	TGTGCCTGGAAGTGGGGGGGAGTGCCTGATGGCGAGCAGTACTTC
TRBV27	NA	TRBJ1-1	NA	14	CASSPDKRTTEAFF	TGTGCCAGCAGCCCGGACAAGAGGACCACTGAAGCTTTCTTT
TRBV28	NA	TRBJ2-6	once	17	CASSSAGAEAGANVLTF	TGTGCCAGCAGTTCCGCAGGGGCGGAAGCTGGGGCCAACGTCCTGACTTTC
TRBV6-1	NA	TRBJ1-5	NA	13	CASSLQENQPQHF	TGTGCCAGCAGTCTACAGGAGAATCAGCCCCAGCATTTT
TRBV7-9	TRBD1	TRBJ2-3	NA	17	CASSLGPWDRDVNTQYF	TGTGCCAGCAGCTTAGGGCCCTGGGACAGGGATGTGAATACGCAGTATTTT
TRBV6-6	NA	TRBJ2-7	once	14	CASSPPLASYEQYF	TGTGCCAGCAGCCCTCCCCTGGCCTCCTACGAGCAGTACTTC
TRBV11-2	NA	TRBJ2-5	NA	12	CASSRQEETQYF	TGTGCCAGCAGCCGACAGGAAGAGACCCAGTACTTC
TRBV30	TRBD2	TRBJ2-1	once	16	CAWSPGRTSGGGEQFF	TGTGCCTGGAGTCCGGGTCGGACTAGCGGGGGGGGTGAGCAGTTCTTC
TRBV6-5	NA	TRBJ2-1	NA	13	CASRYRDYNEQFF	TGTGCCAGCAGGTACAGGGACTACAATGAGCAGTTCTTC
TRBV14	NA	TRBJ1-1	NA	15	CASSQELTGLGRAFF	TGTGCCAGCAGCCAAGAATTGACGGGGCTTGGTCGAGCTTTCTTT
TRBV18	NA	TRBJ2-5	NA	15	CASSPPARQHETQYF	TGTGCCAGCTCACCACCGGCCCGACAGCACGAGACCCAGTACTTC
TRBV21-1	NA	TRBJ1-3	few	14	CASRVTGTGNTIYF	TGTGCCAGCCGAGTCACAGGGACCGGAAACACCATATATTTT